Each of the 22 T cell receptor beta chains below was sequenced from the same sample in a study of CD8+CD57+ T cells in acquired aplastic anemia (dated by TCRdb to between 2018 and 2020). Sequencing relied on an Illumina HiSeq 2000. Genomic DNA served as template for TCR beta VDJ combination and CDR3 sequence profiling. TCRdb reran the public reads through fastp at Q25 and MiXCR, keeping productive beta chains. Each entry merges the rows of one CDR3 protein and shows their most common DNA and genes. The sample yields 15,000 to 20,000 distinct CDR3 sequences; approximately 38% were counted once. The ten largest make up approximately 86% of the sample. Their recognized antigens are unknown. Patients chosen for sequencing had shown expansion of CD8+CD57+ cells by flow cytometry. Results the study describes overall, beyond this receptor: In patients, decreased diversity was observed in CD8+CD57+ cells compared with total CD4+ and CD8+ cell pools.

Material: CD8+CD57+ T cells sorted from PBMCs. The sample's cell subset or site label is to be understood as: bead-enriched CD8+CD57+ effector memory T cells from SAA patients. The source of these receptors is a human donor with aplastic anemia.

As regards this clonotype: Possible read error: a much larger clone is one base away. The rearrangement links TRBV10-2 to TRBJ2-7, with unresolved D. The germline gives CDR1 WSHSY, CDR2 SAAADI. CDR3 length: 12 residues. The CDR3 DNA sequence: TGCACCAGCAGTGAGACTGACTACGAGCAGTACTTC. Translation: CTSSETDYEQYF.

There are many counts of this clonotype. The J gene is TRBJ2-7, the V gene TRBV24-1, with TRBD1 matching over 9 bases. V shed 1 base and J 4 bases; nucleotides not matched to a gene: 4. The germline V gene has CDR1 KGHDR and CDR2 SFDVKD. The CDR3 is 15 residues long. The CDR3 DNA reads as TGTGCCACCAGTGATTTTGGGACAGGGCTTTACGAGCAGTACTTC. This translates into CATSDFGTGLYEQYF.

This clonotype was seen a few times. The chain combines TRBV7-3 with TRBJ1-6; D is undetermined. Germline V gene data show CDR1 as SGHTA and CDR2 as FQGTGA. Trimming pared 5 bases from V and 9 bases from J, leaving 11 bases between. This CDR3 is built from 13 residues. The CDR3 loop is CASSLGVVSPLHF. The CDR3, as DNA: TGTGCCAGCAGCCTCGGCGTTGTTTCACCCCTCCACTTT.

With respect to this clonotype: A much larger clone lies one base from this, so it may be a read error. The rearrangement joins TRBV2 to TRBJ2-7; 7 bases agree with TRBD1. Germline V CDR1 and CDR2: SNHLY, FYNNEI. J gave up 7 bases and V 6 bases, and 9 bases lay outside the gene matches. There are 13 residues in the CDR3. The CDR3 protein is CASRPLGTEEQYF. The DNA for the CDR3 is TGTGCCAGCAGACCGCTTGGGACAGAAGAGCAGTACTTC.

This sequence joins TRBV4-1 and TRBJ2-5; weak D call: TRBD1 (5 bases). Germline V gives CDR1 MGHRA, CDR2 YSYEKL. CDR3 length: 16 residues. Trimming removed 6 bases at V and 2 bases at J, with 19 bases between. As DNA, the CDR3 is TGCGCCAGCAGGAAAGTAGGGGCAGGATTTCAAGAGACCCAGTACTTC. Translation gives CASRKVGAGFQETQYF.

The genes are TRBV15 and TRBJ1-3; D is uncertain. The CDR3 is 15 amino acids. V was shortened by 3 bases and J by 4 bases, with 13 bases between the two germline ends. CDR1 is LNHNV and CDR2 is YYDKDF in the germline V gene (reference sequence). CDR3: CATSSSIAGGNTIYF. CDR3 coding DNA: TGTGCCACCAGCAGCTCCATCGCAGGCGGAAACACCATATATTTT.

This chain uses TRBV7-8 with TRBJ1-5; TRBD1 is a possible D gene (5 bases). CDR3 length: 14 residues. CDR1 and CDR2 from the germline V gene are SGHVS and FQNEAQ. Trimming shortened V by 5 bases and J by 6 bases, and 14 bases separated the two germline ends. The CDR3 loop is CASSPRGVTQPQHF. Here the CDR3 DNA reads TGTGCCAGCAGCCCTCGGGGCGTAACTCAGCCCCAGCATTTT.

This clonotype has a handful of counts. This chain links TRBV7-2 with TRBJ2-7; 12 bases align to TRBD2. The CDR3 extends over 19 amino acids. Germline values: CDR1 SGHTA, CDR2 FQGNSA. V lost 7 bases, J lost 4 bases, and 20 bases stayed unmatched. CDR3: CASTPSRGLAGGPRYEQYF. CDR3 DNA: TGTGCCAGCACTCCCTCAAGAGGGCTAGCGGGAGGGCCTAGGTACGAGCAGTACTTC.

The rearrangement joins TRBV12-3 or TRBV12-4 to TRBJ2-7; 7 nucleotides align to TRBD2. This CDR3 spans 15 amino acids. The trim removed 7 bases at V and 2 bases at J, leaving 11 bases unmatched. The CDR3 reads CASTSSKSGTYEQYF. The CDR3 nucleotides read TGTGCCAGCACCAGTTCGAAAAGCGGGACCTACGAGCAGTACTTC.

This clonotype appeared many times. The chain is built from TRBV6-1 and TRBJ2-3; no definite D call. The CDR3 is 11 amino acids. Germline CDR1 is MNHNS and CDR2 is SASEGT. Trimming stripped 5 bases from V and 3 bases from J, with 3 bases between. This CDR3 is CASSHTDTQYF. CDR3 DNA sequence: TGTGCCAGCAGTCATACAGATACGCAGTATTTT.

The chain joins TRBV2 to TRBJ2-2, with 7 bases aligning to TRBD1. Germline CDR1 reads SNHLY; CDR2 reads FYNNEI. The CDR3 spans 14 residues. After removal of 6 bases from V and 1 base from J, the junction contained 2 bases not matched to a gene. CDR3: CASRGQLNTGELFF. In DNA, the CDR3 is TGTGCCAGCAGGGGACAGCTGAACACCGGGGAGCTGTTTTTT.

This clonotype was counted ten times or more. The gene calls are TRBV24-1 and TRBJ2-1, with TRBD2 matching over 12 bases. The CDR3 consists of 17 residues. V trimming: 4 bases; J trimming: 7 bases; junction bases outside the gene matches: 10. Germline V gene sequence: CDR1 KGHDR, CDR2 SFDVKD. The CDR3 loop reads CATSDWGLAGEGNEQFF. DNA of the CDR3: TGTGCCACCAGTGACTGGGGACTAGCGGGTGAAGGAAATGAGCAGTTCTTC.

There are a few counts of this clonotype. This chain connects TRBV10-1 to TRBJ1-2; D may be TRBD1 (5 bases). Deletions cut 10 bases from V and 8 bases from J, with 14 bases between. This CDR3 is 11 amino acids long. CDR1 WNHNN and CDR2 SYGVQD come from the germline V gene (reference sequence). The CDR3 nucleotides are TGCGCCACCCCGACAGCTGAAGGCTACACCTTC. Its translation is CATPTAEGYTF.

This clonotype showed up many times. Given a much more abundant clone one base away, this may be a read error. The gene calls are TRBV10-1 and TRBJ1-1, with a weak D call TRBD1 (5 bases). The CDR3 loop spans 17 amino acids. The V gene's germline CDR1 is WNHNN and CDR2 SYGVQD (reference sequence). Trimming took 1 base from V and 4 from J, leaving 19 bases between them. CDR3 in amino acids: CASSEYLTELMSTEAFF. The CDR3 nucleotides read TGCGCCAGCAGTGAGTACCTGACAGAGCTGATGAGCACTGAAGCTTTCTTT.

The V call is TRBV7-8, the J call TRBJ2-3; TRBD1 aligns across 9 bases. Germline-derived CDR1 and CDR2 are SGHVS and FQNEAQ. V lost 5 bases, J lost 2 bases, and 8 bases stayed unmatched. This CDR3 has 16 residues. The CDR3 sequence: CASSPRDRAVTDTQYF. The CDR3 DNA reads TGTGCCAGCAGCCCCCGGGACAGGGCGGTCACAGATACGCAGTATTTT.

V usage is TRBV20-1 and J usage is TRBJ2-7; D is uncertain. V lost 0 bases, J lost 1 base, and 10 bases lay in between. Germline CDR1 and CDR2: DFQATT and SNEGSKA (reference sequence). The CDR3 totals 14 residues. CDR3 sequence (DNA): TGCAGTGCTAGAGACAGGAGAGTTTCCTACGAGCAGTACTTC. Residues: CSARDRRVSYEQYF.

This clonotype was seen a few times. This sequence joins TRBV24-1 and TRBJ1-2; D is uncertain. CDR3 length: 14 amino acids. Between the trimmed V and J ends, which lost 2 bases and 2 bases, there was a span of 8 bases. Germline CDR1 and CDR2: KGHDR and SFDVKD. CDR3 residues: CATSDSPENYGYTF. In DNA, the CDR3 is TGTGCCACCAGTGATTCCCCAGAGAACTATGGCTACACCTTC.

The chain has TRBV4-2 and TRBJ2-5; 13 nucleotides agree with TRBD2. Germline CDR1 LGHNA, CDR2 YNFKEQ. V shed 3 bases and J 3 bases; nucleotides not matched to a gene: 10. The CDR3 consists of 18 residues. Written as DNA, the CDR3 is TGTGCCAGCAGCCAGGAACTAGCGGGAGGGCGAAAAAAAGAGACCCAGTACTTC. Protein product: CASSQELAGGRKKETQYF.

V usage is TRBV12-3 or TRBV12-4 and J usage is TRBJ2-6; D is unresolved. The V end lost 6 bases, the J end lost 0 bases, and 6 bases lay between the germline ends. This CDR3 comprises 14 residues. CDR3 amino acids: CASRASSGANVLTF. The DNA of the CDR3 is TGTGCCAGCAGGGCCTCCTCTGGGGCCAACGTCCTGACTTTC.

The V gene is TRBV2, the J gene TRBJ1-1; D remains unclear. CDR3 length equals 15 residues. Trimming took 1 base from V and 4 from J, leaving 13 bases between them. Germline V gene data show CDR1 as SNHLY and CDR2 as FYNNEI. CDR3 in DNA: TGTGCCAGCAGTGAAGAGGAGGGATCAGGCACTGAAGCTTTCTTT. Protein sequence: CASSEEEGSGTEAFF. Together with reference TRBV2 and TRBJ1-1, the CDR3 gives the full variable domain: EPEVTQTPSHQVTQMGQEVILRCVPISNHLYFYWYRQILGQKVEFLVSFYNNEISEKSEIFDDQFSVERPDGSNFTLKIRSTKLEDSAMYFCASSEEEGSGTEAFFGQGTRLTVV.

The CDR3 nucleotides are TGCAGTGCTCGCCCGACAGGGCCTAATTCACCCCTCCACTTT. Its protein product is CSARPTGPNSPLHF. The chain couples TRBV20-1 to TRBJ1-6; 7 bases line up with TRBD1. Germline CDR1 DFQATT, CDR2 SNEGSKA (reference sequence). J was trimmed by 6 bases and V by 5 bases; bases with no gene match: 7. CDR3 length equals 14 residues.

The chain uses TRBV19 and TRBJ1-5, with 10 bases matching TRBD1. The ends lost 7 bases at V and 0 bases at J; junction bases unmatched: 15. This CDR3 comprises 19 residues. Germline values: CDR1 LNHDA, CDR2 SQIVND (reference sequence). CDR3 nucleotides: TGTGCCAGTACTCCCCGGGACAGGGGCGCCTACAATAGCAATCAGCCCCAGCATTTT. As protein: CASTPRDRGAYNSNQPQHF.